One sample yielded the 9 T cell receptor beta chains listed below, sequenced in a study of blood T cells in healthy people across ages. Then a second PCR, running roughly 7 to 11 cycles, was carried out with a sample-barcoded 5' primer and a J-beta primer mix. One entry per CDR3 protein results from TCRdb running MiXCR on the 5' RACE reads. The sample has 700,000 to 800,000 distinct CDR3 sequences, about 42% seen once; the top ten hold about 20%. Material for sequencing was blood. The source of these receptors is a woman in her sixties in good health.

The CDR3 bases are TGTGCCAGCAGTTACATGCAGGGCACTGAAGCTTTCTTT. Translated: CASSYMQGTEAFF. The chain has TRBV6-2 or TRBV6-3 and TRBJ1-1; weak D call: TRBD1 (5 bases). There are 13 residues in the CDR3. Germline V lookup: CDR1 MNHEY, CDR2 SVGEGT. Trimming took 2 bases from V and 4 from J, leaving 8 bases between them.

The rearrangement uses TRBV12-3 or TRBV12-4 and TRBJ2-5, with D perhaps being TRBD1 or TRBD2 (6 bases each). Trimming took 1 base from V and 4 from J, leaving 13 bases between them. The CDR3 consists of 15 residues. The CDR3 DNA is TGTGCCAGCAGTTTAGGGGGGGCCCTGGGAGAGACCCAGTACTTC. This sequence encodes CASSLGGALGETQYF.

DNA for the CDR3: TGTGCCAGCAGTTACTTGTCCAGCTCCTATAATTCACCCCTCCACTTT. This encodes CASSYLSSSYNSPLHF. The V call is TRBV6-5, the J call TRBJ1-6; no definite D call. Germline-derived CDR1 and CDR2 are MNHEY and SVGAGI. CDR3 length: 16 residues. Trimming stripped 1 base from V and 0 bases from J, with 7 bases between.

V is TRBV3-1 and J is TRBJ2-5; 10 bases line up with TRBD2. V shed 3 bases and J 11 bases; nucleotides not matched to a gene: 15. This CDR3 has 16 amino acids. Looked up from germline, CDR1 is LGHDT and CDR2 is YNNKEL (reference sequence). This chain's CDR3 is CASSQTPAGGINEQYF. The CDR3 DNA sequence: TGTGCCAGCAGCCAGACCCCAGCGGGGGGGATTAATGAGCAGTACTTC.

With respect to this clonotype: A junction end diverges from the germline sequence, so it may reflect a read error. CDR3 sequence (DNA): TGTGCCGGCAGTCCATTGGGGACTAGCTCCTACAATGAGCAGTTCTTC. Encoded protein: CAGSPLGTSSYNEQFF. The V gene is TRBV12-3 or TRBV12-4, the J gene TRBJ2-1; the match to TRBD2 covers 8 bases. CDR3 length: 16 amino acids.

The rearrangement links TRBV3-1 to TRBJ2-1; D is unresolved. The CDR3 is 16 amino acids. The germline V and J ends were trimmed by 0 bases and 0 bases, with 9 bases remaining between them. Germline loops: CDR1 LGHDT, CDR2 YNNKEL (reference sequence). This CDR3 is CASSQDRASSYNEQFF. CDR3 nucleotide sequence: TGTGCCAGCAGCCAAGATCGGGCAAGCTCCTACAATGAGCAGTTCTTC.

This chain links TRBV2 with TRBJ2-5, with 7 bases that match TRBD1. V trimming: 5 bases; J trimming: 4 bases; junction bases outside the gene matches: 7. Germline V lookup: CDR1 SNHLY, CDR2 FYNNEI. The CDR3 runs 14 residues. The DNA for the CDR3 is TGTGCCAGCAGTATGGGGGACAGTGGAGAGACCCAGTACTTC. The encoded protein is CASSMGDSGETQYF. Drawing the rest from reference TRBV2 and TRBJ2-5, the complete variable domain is EPEVTQTPSHQVTQMGQEVILRCVPISNHLYFYWYRQILGQKVEFLVSFYNNEISEKSEIFDDQFSVERPDGSNFTLKIRSTKLEDSAMYFCASSMGDSGETQYFGPGTRLLVL.

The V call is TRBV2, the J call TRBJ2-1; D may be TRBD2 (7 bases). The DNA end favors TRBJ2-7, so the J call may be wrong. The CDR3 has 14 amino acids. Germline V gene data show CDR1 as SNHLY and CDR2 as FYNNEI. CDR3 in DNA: TGTGCCAGCACCCCGGGGGGCGGATTGTACGAGCAGTACTTC. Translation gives CASTPGGGLYEQYF.

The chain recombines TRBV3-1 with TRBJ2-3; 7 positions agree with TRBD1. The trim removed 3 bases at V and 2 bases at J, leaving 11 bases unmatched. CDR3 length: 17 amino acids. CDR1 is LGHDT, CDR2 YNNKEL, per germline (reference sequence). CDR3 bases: TGTGCCAGCAGCCAGAGGACAGGAGTAAGTCACACAGATACGCAGTATTTT. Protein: CASSQRTGVSHTDTQYF.